These T cell receptor beta chains were read from a single sample in a study of human T cells and chemical hapten exposure. TCRdb itself ran the RACE reads through MiXCR, one entry per CDR3 protein. The sample yields 150,000 or so distinct CDR3 sequences, 14% seen once. Sequencing used whole blood, obtained in connection with sensitization to the hapten diphenylcyclopropenone (DPC). Receptor source: a woman in her twenties or thirties with alopecia areata. Some clones in this sample may be carry-over from other donors' samples. The CDR3 runs from the conserved cysteine through the conserved F or W. Each record gives: D gene, clone size, V gene, CDR3 length, J gene, CDR3 protein, CDR3 DNA. The D gene is left open where the match is weak. The size of a clone is reported for some rows only, either as once, few or many, or as a class for expanded clones.

>TRBD1|few|TRBV18|16|TRBJ2-7
CASSPPRTGGTGEQYF
TGTGCCAGCTCACCTCCGCGGACAGGGGGGACAGGCGAGCAGTACTTC
>NA|few|TRBV7-9|16|TRBJ2-1
CASSLVLGSSYNEQFF
TGTGCCAGCAGCTTAGTTCTCGGGAGCTCCTACAATGAGCAGTTCTTC
>NA|NA|TRBV10-3|15|TRBJ2-6
CAISGAGSGANVLTF
TGTGCCATCAGTGGAGCGGGCTCTGGGGCCAACGTCCTGACTTTC
>NA|few|TRBV5-6|15|TRBJ1-3
CASSLRGSSGNTIYF
TGTGCCAGCAGCTTGAGGGGGAGCTCTGGAAACACCATATATTTT
>NA|few|TRBV2|15|TRBJ2-6
CASSGGSSGANVLTF
TGTGCCAGCAGTGGGGGAAGCTCTGGGGCCAACGTCCTGACTTTC
>TRBD2|few|TRBV20-1|16|TRBJ2-1
CSGREGTSGGHNEQFF
TGCAGTGGCAGGGAGGGGACTAGCGGGGGACACAATGAGCAGTTCTTC
>NA|NA|TRBV6-2/TRBV6-3|14|TRBJ2-5
CASSFGAGRETQYF
TGTGCCAGCAGTTTTGGGGCGGGGCGGGAGACCCAGTACTTC
>NA|once|TRBV4-1|15|TRBJ1-1
CASSQEGTLNTEAFF
TGCGCCAGCAGCCAAGAAGGCACGTTGAACACTGAAGCTTTCTTT
>NA|NA|TRBV4-3|13|TRBJ2-3
CASSQQIMDTQYF
TGCGCCAGCAGCCAACAAATAATGGATACGCAGTATTTT
>TRBD1|NA|TRBV4-1|16|TRBJ1-6
CASSRAGTGYNSPLHF
TGCGCCAGCAGCCGGGCCGGGACAGGTTATAATTCACCCCTCCACTTT
>NA|few|TRBV5-1|15|TRBJ2-7
CASSLVPSRSYEQYF
TGCGCCAGCAGCTTGGTTCCCAGCAGGAGCTACGAGCAGTACTTC
>NA|NA|TRBV28|15|TRBJ1-4
CASSLATAYNEKLFF
TGTGCCAGCAGTTTGGCGACAGCCTATAATGAAAAACTGTTTTTT
>TRBD2|few|TRBV29-1|14|TRBJ2-3
CSVLTSGNTDTQYF
TGCAGCGTGCTTACTAGCGGGAACACAGATACGCAGTATTTT
>NA|few|TRBV27|12|TRBJ2-7
CASSFRGSEQYF
TGTGCCAGCAGTTTTCGAGGGTCCGAGCAGTACTTC
>TRBD2|NA|TRBV6-1|14|TRBJ2-7
CASRSGTSLYEQYF
TGTGCCAGCAGATCCGGGACTAGTCTTTACGAGCAGTACTTC
>NA|few|TRBV29-1|10|TRBJ1-1
CSVEGPGAFF
TGCAGCGTTGAAGGGCCTGGAGCTTTCTTT
>TRBD2|NA|TRBV27|15|TRBJ2-3
CASSLLAGPTDTQYF
TGTGCCAGCAGTTTACTAGCGGGACCCACAGATACGCAGTATTTT
>TRBD1|few|TRBV3-1|20|TRBJ1-2
CASSQGLGQGAPGTSYGYTF
TGTGCCAGCAGCCAAGGCCTTGGACAGGGGGCCCCGGGTACCAGCTATGGCTACACCTTC
>NA|NA|TRBV2|13|TRBJ1-5
CASSDQVLMPQHF
TGTGCCAGCAGTGACCAGGTTCTTATGCCCCAGCATTTT
>TRBD1|NA|TRBV29-1|15|TRBJ2-7
CSVMKRRTGGREQYF
TGCAGCGTCATGAAGCGGCGGACAGGGGGAAGAGAGCAGTACTTC
>NA|few|TRBV9|16|TRBJ2-1
CASSVGPGTSYNEQFF
TGTGCCAGCAGCGTAGGCCCAGGGACCTCCTACAATGAGCAGTTCTTC
>NA|few|TRBV28|13|TRBJ1-1
CASSNSGNTEAFF
TGTGCCAGCTCAAACAGCGGGAACACTGAAGCTTTCTTT
>NA|NA|TRBV2|10|TRBJ1-2
CASRENSYTF
TGTGCCAGCAGGGAGAATTCCTACACCTTC
>TRBD2|few|TRBV11-2|15|TRBJ2-2
CASRSIAGVPGELFF
TGTGCCAGCAGATCCATAGCGGGAGTACCCGGGGAGCTGTTTTTT
>NA|few|TRBV3-1|12|TRBJ1-1
CASSPSRTEAFF
TGTGCCAGCAGCCCCAGTAGGACTGAAGCTTTCTTT
>NA|once|TRBV28|12|TRBJ1-6
CASSLVFSPLHF
TGTGCCAGCAGTTTAGTTTTTTCACCCCTCCACTTT
>NA|many|TRBV5-1|14|TRBJ1-6
CASSLYEYNSPLHF
TGCGCCAGCAGCTTGTACGAGTATAATTCACCCCTCCACTTT
>TRBD2|NA|TRBV6-5|13|TRBJ2-3
CASSGTNTDTQYF
TGTGCCAGCAGCGGGACTAACACAGATACGCAGTATTTT
>TRBD2|many|TRBV29-1|15|TRBJ2-1
CSAPGLAGGPREQFF
TGCAGCGCTCCAGGACTAGCGGGAGGGCCACGAGAGCAGTTCTTC
>NA|NA|TRBV27|17|TRBJ2-6
CASSRSGLGSGANVLTF
TGTGCCAGCAGTAGATCGGGACTTGGAAGTGGGGCCAACGTCCTGACTTTC
>NA|NA|TRBV7-2|13|TRBJ2-7
CASSSRRGYEQYF
TGTGCCAGCAGCTCCCGACGTGGCTACGAGCAGTACTTC
>NA|many|TRBV29-1|16|TRBJ1-6
CSVEDSDAPGDSPLHF
TGCAGCGTTGAAGATTCGGACGCCCCCGGGGATTCACCCCTCCACTTT
>TRBD2|many|TRBV7-9|15|TRBJ2-1
CASSLSGTVGDEQFF
TGTGCCAGCAGCTTAAGCGGGACCGTCGGCGATGAGCAGTTCTTC